The rows below give T cell receptor beta chains drawn from one sample of a study of human T cells and chemical hapten exposure. MiXCR was run by TCRdb on the RACE reads, yielding one entry per CDR3 protein. The sample holds 150,000 to 200,000 distinct CDR3 sequences, almost 30% seen once. The sequencing used whole blood, collected in connection with sensitization to the hapten diphenylcyclopropenone (DPC). These receptors all come from a woman aged 25 to 39 with alopecia areata. Some clones in this sample may be carry-over from other donors' samples. The CDR3 runs from the conserved cysteine through the conserved F or W. A D gene is named only where the DNA matches it firmly. Only some rows state a clone size, as once, few, many or a class for expanded clones.

J gene: TRBJ2-2
D gene: TRBD2
clone size: NA
V gene: TRBV6-1
CDR3 DNA: TGTGCCAGCAGTTTAGCGGGGGGGAAAACCGGGGAGCTGTTTTTT
CDR3 protein: CASSLAGGKTGELFF

J gene: TRBJ2-1
D gene: NA
clone size: few
V gene: TRBV9
CDR3 DNA: TGTGCCAGCAGCGTAGCTCCAGGGGCTTACAATGAGCAGTTCTTC
CDR3 protein: CASSVAPGAYNEQFF

J gene: TRBJ2-7
D gene: NA
clone size: few
V gene: TRBV5-1
CDR3 DNA: TGCGCCAGCGCAGCCGGGGGCAACTACGAGCAGTACTTC
CDR3 protein: CASAAGGNYEQYF

J gene: TRBJ1-4
D gene: NA
clone size: few
V gene: TRBV2
CDR3 DNA: TGTGCCAGCAGTGACACAGCTAATGAAAAACTGTTTTTT
CDR3 protein: CASSDTANEKLFF

J gene: TRBJ1-5
D gene: NA
clone size: NA
V gene: TRBV28
CDR3 DNA: TGTGCCAGCATACAGACCCCCAGGCAGCCCCAGCATTTT
CDR3 protein: CASIQTPRQPQHF

J gene: TRBJ2-1
D gene: NA
clone size: NA
V gene: TRBV29-1
CDR3 DNA: TGCAGCGTCGTTCCAAGCAATGAGCAGTTCTTC
CDR3 protein: CSVVPSNEQFF

J gene: TRBJ2-1
D gene: TRBD1
clone size: few
V gene: TRBV11-1
CDR3 DNA: TGTGCCAGCGGATCGGACAGGGGCGTCCATGAGCAGTTCTTC
CDR3 protein: CASGSDRGVHEQFF

J gene: TRBJ2-3
D gene: TRBD1
clone size: NA
V gene: TRBV24-1
CDR3 DNA: TGTGCCACCAGTGATTCACAGGGGGCACACACAGATACGCAGTATTTT
CDR3 protein: CATSDSQGAHTDTQYF

J gene: TRBJ2-3
D gene: NA
clone size: few
V gene: TRBV29-1
CDR3 DNA: TGCAGCGCGGGACGGGGCACAGATACGCAGTATTTT
CDR3 protein: CSAGRGTDTQYF

J gene: TRBJ1-5
D gene: NA
clone size: few
V gene: TRBV28
CDR3 DNA: TGTGCCAGCAGTTTGGGCTTTCAGCCCCAGCATTTT
CDR3 protein: CASSLGFQPQHF

J gene: TRBJ2-1
D gene: NA
clone size: NA
V gene: TRBV29-1
CDR3 DNA: TGCAGCTCCTGGACAAGCTCCTACAATGAGCAGTTCTTC
CDR3 protein: CSSWTSSYNEQFF

J gene: TRBJ2-7
D gene: NA
clone size: NA
V gene: TRBV29-1
CDR3 DNA: TGCAGCACACTACCAGGGAACGTATACGAGCAGTACTTC
CDR3 protein: CSTLPGNVYEQYF

J gene: TRBJ1-4
D gene: NA
clone size: few
V gene: TRBV28
CDR3 DNA: TGTGCCAGCAGTTTTAGGGCTAATGAAAAACTGTTTTTT
CDR3 protein: CASSFRANEKLFF

J gene: TRBJ2-1
D gene: TRBD2
clone size: NA
V gene: TRBV12-3/TRBV12-4
CDR3 DNA: TGTGCCAGCAGTTTAGCGATTAGCGGGGGGTTTGAGCAGTTCTTC
CDR3 protein: CASSLAISGGFEQFF

J gene: TRBJ1-3
D gene: TRBD1
clone size: few
V gene: TRBV11-1
CDR3 DNA: TGTGCCAGCAGCTTCCGGGACAGAGGAGGAAACACCATATATTTT
CDR3 protein: CASSFRDRGGNTIYF

J gene: TRBJ2-5
D gene: NA
clone size: NA
V gene: TRBV19
CDR3 DNA: TGTGCCAGTAATCCAGAGACCCAGTACTTC
CDR3 protein: CASNPETQYF